This entry lists 29 T cell receptor beta chains sequenced from one sample in a study of T cell responses to AZD1222 COVID-19 vaccine. Assay: immunoSEQ multiplex PCR; the TCRdb copy retains only in-frame clones and omits some. This table holds 75,000 to 90,000 clones, approximately 85% found once. Sequenced material: peripheral blood, taken 28 days after the second AZD1222 dose. Receptors originate from an adult who received the AZD1222 COVID-19 vaccine.

The chain uses TRBV28 and TRBJ2-1; 15 positions match TRBD2. Germline CDR1 MDHEN, CDR2 SYDVKM. With V trimmed by 2 bases and J by 0 bases, 8 bases remained unmatched. The length of the CDR3 is 20 residues. The CDR3 DNA reads as TGTGCCAGCAGTTTACCTCCTGGACTAGCGGGGGGGAGCTCCTACAATGAGCAGTTCTTC. Protein sequence: CASSLPPGLAGGSSYNEQFF.

CDR3 sequence (DNA): TGTGCCACCAGCACCAAGGAAAAACTGTTTTTT. It codes for CATSTKEKLFF. The chain carries TRBV15 and TRBJ1-4; D gene uncertain. Germline CDR1 reads LNHNV; CDR2 reads YYDKDF (reference sequence). The V and J ends lost 4 bases and 8 bases respectively, with 5 bases between them. CDR3 length: 11 residues.

The chain links TRBV3-1 (or the pseudogene TRBV3-2) to TRBJ2-5, with 14 bases that match TRBD2. The V and J ends lost 3 bases and 3 bases, in that order; junction bases with no gene match: 0. The germline gives CDR1 LGHDT, CDR2 YNNKEL (reference sequence). This CDR3 has 15 amino acids. CDR3 amino acids: CASSQGLAGEETQYF. The CDR3 DNA sequence: TGTGCCAGCAGCCAGGGACTAGCGGGGGAAGAGACCCAGTACTTC.

Relative to its sample, this clone is medium-sized (0.01 to 0.1%). V usage is TRBV15 and J usage is TRBJ1-4; the D is unclear. From germline, CDR1 is LNHNV and CDR2 YYDKDF (reference sequence). The CDR3 has 16 amino acids. The V gene lost 2 bases and the J gene lost 0 bases, with 10 bases spanning the gap. The CDR3 loop reads CATSRSKGPTNEKLFF. CDR3 DNA sequence: TGTGCCACCAGCAGATCCAAGGGTCCAACTAATGAAAAACTGTTTTTT.

With respect to this clone: An end of the junction differs from the germline gene, which may be a read error. This chain joins TRBV6-2 or TRBV6-3 and TRBJ1-1; possible D gene TRBD1, 5 bases. The CDR3 runs to 13 residues. CDR1 and CDR2 (germline): MNHEY, SVGEGT. The CDR3 loop is CASSHSTGLEAFF. As DNA, the CDR3 is TGTGCCAGCAGTCACTCCACAGGTCTTGAAGCTTTCTTT.

The chain employs TRBV3-1 (or the pseudogene TRBV3-2) and TRBJ2-3; TRBD2 matches at 10 bases. Unmatched junction bases numbered 5, after V lost 5 bases and J lost 3 bases. In germline, CDR1 is LGHDT, CDR2 YNNKEL (reference sequence). The CDR3 sequence is 15 residues long. CDR3 bases: TGTGCCAGCAGCACAACTAGCGGGGTAACAGATACGCAGTATTTT. It yields the protein CASSTTSGVTDTQYF.

This CDR3 reads CASSSMGGAEAFF. The CDR3 DNA sequence: TGTGCCAGCAGCTCCATGGGGGGGGCTGAAGCTTTCTTT. V usage is TRBV7-9 and J usage is TRBJ1-1, with a weak D call TRBD1 (5 bases). The CDR3 runs 13 residues. Trimming removed 4 bases at V and 6 bases at J, with 12 bases between. Germline CDR1 is SEHNR and CDR2 is FQNEAQ (reference sequence).

The chain joins TRBV2 to TRBJ2-3, with 16 bases that match TRBD2. The CDR3 is 16 amino acids. CDR1 and CDR2 from the germline V gene are SNHLY and FYNNEI. The V gene end was trimmed by 5 bases and the J gene end by 4 bases; junction bases not matched to a gene: 3. The CDR3: CASSSGLAGGADTQYF. CDR3 DNA: TGTGCCAGCAGTTCGGGACTAGCGGGGGGGGCAGATACGCAGTATTTT. The variable domain in full, completed from reference TRBV2 and TRBJ2-3, reads EPEVTQTPSHQVTQMGQEVILRCVPISNHLYFYWYRQILGQKVEFLVSFYNNEISEKSEIFDDQFSVERPDGSNFTLKIRSTKLEDSAMYFCASSSGLAGGADTQYFGPGTRLTVL.

This chain joins TRBV3-1 (or the pseudogene TRBV3-2) and TRBJ2-7; possibly TRBD2 for D (6 bases). Germline V CDR1 and CDR2: LGHDT, YNNKEL (reference sequence). The CDR3 spans 14 residues. Trimming stripped 2 bases from V and 5 bases from J, with 13 bases between. CDR3: CASSQWGGDNEQYF. The DNA of the CDR3 is TGTGCCAGCAGCCAATGGGGAGGAGATAACGAGCAGTACTTC.

The chain is built from TRBV6-2 or TRBV6-3 and TRBJ2-5, with a possible D match to TRBD2 (6 bases). The CDR3 contains 13 residues. The germline V gene has CDR1 MNHEY and CDR2 SVGEGT. Trimming removed 4 bases from V and 5 bases from J, with 11 bases in between. CDR3 in amino acids: CASSLGGWETQYF. Written as DNA, the CDR3 is TGTGCCAGCAGTTTGGGGGGATGGGAGACCCAGTACTTC.

There are a few counts of this clone. The CDR3 spells CAISDSQTSEAFF. DNA for the CDR3: TGTGCCATCAGTGACAGCCAAACCTCTGAAGCTTTCTTT. V gene TRBV10-3 combines with J gene TRBJ1-1; no clear D. The V and J ends lost 3 bases and 6 bases respectively, with 11 bases between them. The CDR3 extends over 13 amino acids. The germline V gene encodes CDR1 ENHRY and CDR2 SYGVKD.

This chain connects TRBV5-1 to TRBJ2-5, with a possible D match to TRBD2 (5 bases). Germline lookup yields CDR1 SGHRS and CDR2 YFSETQ. The V end was cut by 0 bases, the J end by 1 base, with 7 bases between. This CDR3 comprises 14 residues. The CDR3 region is CASSLGSGQETQYF. The CDR3 DNA reads TGCGCCAGCAGCTTGGGAAGCGGCCAAGAGACCCAGTACTTC.

V gene TRBV6-5 combines with J gene TRBJ1-4; 8 bases are shared with TRBD1. The CDR3 runs to 14 residues. Germline CDR1 MNHEY, CDR2 SVGAGI. V shed 6 bases, J shed 6 bases, and the junction held 6 bases outside the gene matches. The chain's CDR3 is CASRATGGDEKLFF. CDR3 sequence (DNA): TGTGCCAGCAGGGCCACAGGGGGGGATGAAAAACTGTTTTTT.

This sequence joins TRBV4-1 and TRBJ2-7; 8 bases are a match to TRBD2. V trimming: 1 base; J trimming: 4 bases; junction bases outside the gene matches: 9. This CDR3 region has 16 residues. Germline V CDR1 and CDR2: MGHRA, YSYEKL. The CDR3 bases are TGCGCCAGCAGCCAAGGGCCGGGGGGGCCTAGTTACGAGCAGTACTTC. It is translated as CASSQGPGGPSYEQYF.

The CDR3 bases are TGTGCCAGTCCCACAGGGGGCAATCAGCCCCAGCATTTT. It encodes CASPTGGNQPQHF. V gene TRBV25-1 combines with J gene TRBJ1-5, with 7 bases fitting TRBD1. Germline V gene lookup returns CDR1 MGHDK and CDR2 SYGVNS. V shed 9 bases and J 2 bases; nucleotides not matched to a gene: 4. The CDR3 is made up of 13 amino acids. The variable domain in full, with the rest retrieved from reference TRBV25-1 and TRBJ1-5, is EADIYQTPRYLVIGTGKKITLECSQTMGHDKMYWYQQDPGMELHLIHYSYGVNSTEKGDLSSESTVSRIRTEHFPLTLESARPSHTSQYLCASPTGGNQPQHFGDGTRLSIL.

This rearrangement joins TRBV3-1 (or the pseudogene TRBV3-2) to TRBJ1-3; 7 nucleotides match TRBD1. CDR1 and CDR2 (germline): LGHDT, YNNKEL (reference sequence). V trimming: 1 base; J trimming: 2 bases; junction bases outside the gene matches: 2. The CDR3 is 15 residues long. The CDR3 reads CASSQAGTAGNTIYF. CDR3 bases: TGTGCCAGCAGCCAAGCCGGGACAGCTGGAAACACCATATATTTT.

About this clone itself: The junction does not match germline at one end; this may be a read error. This chain connects TRBV11-3 to TRBJ1-2, with 7 bases identical to TRBD1. CDR1 is SGHNT, CDR2 YENEEA, per germline. The CDR3 length is 12 residues. In DNA, the CDR3 is TGTGCCAGCAGTTGGCGGGGACAGCCGATAATATTC. Its protein is CASSWRGQPIIF.

The chain has TRBV7-2 and TRBJ1-1; 8 nucleotides line up with TRBD1. Trimming at V came to 6 bases and at J to 5 bases, leaving 8 bases not matched to a gene. Per germline, CDR1 SGHTA and CDR2 FQGNSA. The CDR3 contains 14 residues. The CDR3 nucleotides are TGTGCCAGCAGAAAAGACAGGGGATGGACTGAAGCTTTCTTT. Translation: CASRKDRGWTEAFF.

This clone has only one observation. V and J are TRBV24-1 and TRBJ1-2; D call uncertain. The germline V gene has CDR1 KGHDR and CDR2 SFDVKD. This CDR3 comprises 16 residues. The V gene lost 2 bases and the J gene lost 4 bases, with 16 bases spanning the gap. CDR3 region: CATSDSRAPFLYGYTF. The CDR3 DNA sequence: TGTGCCACCAGTGATTCCCGGGCCCCTTTCCTCTATGGCTACACCTTC.

This clone was seen a handful of times. This rearrangement joins TRBV2 to TRBJ2-2; the match to TRBD1 covers 7 bases. V shed 6 bases and J 4 bases; nucleotides not matched to a gene: 5. CDR1 is SNHLY and CDR2 is FYNNEI in the germline V gene. This CDR3 has 14 amino acids. The CDR3 bases are TGTGCCAGCAGGGGGGACAGCGCCACCGGGGAGCTGTTTTTT. Residues: CASRGDSATGELFF. The full variable domain, rest sourced from reference TRBV2 and TRBJ2-2, is EPEVTQTPSHQVTQMGQEVILRCVPISNHLYFYWYRQILGQKVEFLVSFYNNEISEKSEIFDDQFSVERPDGSNFTLKIRSTKLEDSAMYFCASRGDSATGELFFGEGSRLTVL.

The CDR3 sequence is CASSRDRERLVETQYF. The DNA of the CDR3 is TGTGCCAGCAGTCGGGACAGGGAGAGGTTGGTGGAGACCCAGTACTTC. The chain combines TRBV28 with TRBJ2-5; 9 bases map to TRBD1. V gave up 5 bases and J gave up 5 bases; unmatched junction bases: 12. The CDR3 contains 16 residues. Germline CDR1 MDHEN, CDR2 SYDVKM.

The V call is TRBV18, the J call TRBJ1-2; possibly TRBD1 for D (6 bases). Per the germline V gene, CDR1 is KGHSH and CDR2 is LQKENI. The CDR3 loop spans 16 amino acids. The V gene lost 6 bases and the J gene lost 7 bases, with 24 bases spanning the gap. CDR3 nucleotide sequence: TGTGCCAGCTCCCCCTCCACAGGGAATCGAGTCTCTGGCTACACCTTC. Amino acid sequence: CASSPSTGNRVSGYTF.

V gene TRBV5-8 combines with J gene TRBJ1-1; perhaps TRBD1 as D (6 bases). V shed 3 bases and J shed 1 base, with 13 bases lying between them. Germline-derived CDR1 and CDR2 are SGHTS and YDEGEE. CDR3 size: 15 residues. The DNA for the CDR3 is TGTGCCAGCAGCTACCCGGGGGCGAAGAACACTGAAGCTTTCTTT. Translated: CASSYPGAKNTEAFF.

V and J are TRBV5-1 and TRBJ1-2, with D perhaps TRBD1 (6 bases). Trimming left V 4 bases short and J 3 bases short, with 10 bases between. The CDR3 is made up of 13 amino acids. The germline V gene encodes CDR1 SGHRS and CDR2 YFSETQ. This CDR3 is CASSRDTYYGYTF. DNA for the CDR3: TGCGCCAGCAGCAGGGACACTTACTATGGCTACACCTTC.

The rearrangement joins TRBV5-1 to TRBJ1-1; D possibly corresponds to TRBD1 (5 bases). CDR1 is SGHRS, CDR2 YFSETQ, per germline. This CDR3 has 13 amino acids. Deletions cut 4 bases from V and 3 bases from J, with 10 bases between. The CDR3 nucleotides read TGCGCCAGCAGCCGGGGGGGAGACACTGAAGCTTTCTTT. Protein: CASSRGGDTEAFF.

The gene calls are TRBV6-1 and TRBJ1-2; unclear D gene. V was trimmed by 1 base and J by 6 bases, leaving 9 bases between them. Germline V gene lookup returns CDR1 MNHNS and CDR2 SASEGT. The CDR3 has 13 residues. CDR3 protein: CASSEVGSDGYTF. For the CDR3, the DNA is TGTGCCAGCAGTGAAGTAGGAAGTGATGGCTACACCTTC.

This chain links TRBV2 with TRBJ2-7; D is undetermined. The CDR3 loop spans 12 amino acids. The germline V gene encodes CDR1 SNHLY and CDR2 FYNNEI. V was shortened by 8 bases and J by 1 base, with 9 bases between the two germline ends. Here the CDR3 reads CASQSSSYEQYF. Written as DNA, the CDR3 is TGTGCCAGCCAATCCAGTTCCTACGAGCAGTACTTC.

At least ten counts were recorded for this clone. The gene calls are TRBV6-4 and TRBJ1-1; possible D gene TRBD1, 5 bases. CDR1 MRHNA and CDR2 SNTAGT come from the germline V gene. Trimming took 2 bases from V and 2 from J, leaving 6 bases between them. CDR3 length: 13 residues. CDR3 sequence reads: CASSDRDNTEAFF. The CDR3 coding sequence is TGTGCCAGCAGTGACCGGGACAACACTGAAGCTTTCTTT.

This clone was seen more than once but under ten times. V usage is TRBV29-1 and J usage is TRBJ1-2; the D is unclear. This CDR3 has 10 residues. The V gene's germline CDR1 is SQVTM and CDR2 ANQGSEA. Between the trimmed V and J ends, which lost 0 bases and 4 bases, there was a span of 0 bases. This chain's CDR3 is CSVEDYGYTF. CDR3 bases: TGCAGCGTTGAAGACTATGGCTACACCTTC.